The present entry profiles one T cell receptor (beta chain) with its context. This sample is drawn from a study of T cell changes during pregnancy in multiple sclerosis. Clones were read by immunoSEQ multiplex PCR, and TCRdb kept only the in-frame ones, dropping some. The table records around 38,000 clones, 85% to 95% of them present only once. The V segment lost 7 bases and the J segment 0 bases; nucleotides outside the gene matches: 15. CDR3 length: 18 amino acids. Germline values: CDR1 SGHAT, CDR2 FQNNGV. This sequence originates from a female donor in good health, enrolled as a control in a pregnancy study. Sequencing used CD4+ T cells from peripheral blood mononuclear cells, obtained in the third trimester of pregnancy. The chain links TRBV11-2 to TRBJ2-3; 8 bases match TRBD1. The CDR3 DNA sequence: TGTGCCAGCAACGAGGAACTTAACAGGGGGTTGAGCACAGATACGCAGTATTTT. Its protein is CASNEELNRGLSTDTQYF.